This entry lists 6 T cell receptor beta chains sequenced from one sample in a study of Graves' ophthalmopathy and Graves' hyperthyroidism. RNA served as the template for amplifying TCR beta CDR3 regions. Amplification began with first-round RT-PCR using HTBI primers, then second-round multiplex PCR was performed. TCRdb ran MiXCR on the multiplex PCR reads and lists one entry per CDR3 protein. The sample carries a few hundred thousand distinct CDR3 sequences, 15% recorded once. What was sequenced was peripheral blood. The receptors shown here come from a young woman with stable Graves' hyperthyroidism.

This clonotype was found a few times. This chain connects TRBV3-1 to TRBJ2-7; the D is unclear. CDR1 and CDR2 (germline): LGHDT, YNNKEL (reference sequence). Trimming removed 7 bases at V and 2 bases at J, with 15 bases between. This CDR3 is 14 amino acids long. The CDR3 DNA reads as TGTGCCAGCACACAGATGGCCGCCCCCTACGAGCAGTACTTC. It is translated as CASTQMAAPYEQYF.

This clonotype was seen only a few times. The V call is TRBV18, the J call TRBJ1-1; a weak D match, TRBD1 (6 bases). V was clipped by 3 bases and J by 8 bases, with 10 bases between them. CDR3 length equals 12 residues. Germline V gene sequence: CDR1 KGHSH, CDR2 LQKENI. CDR3 sequence: CASSPDRQEAFF. CDR3 coding DNA: TGTGCCAGCTCACCGGACAGACAAGAAGCTTTCTTT.

This clonotype was counted many times. This sequence joins TRBV12-3 or TRBV12-4 and TRBJ1-2, with TRBD1 identical over 8 bases. The CDR3 sequence is 15 residues long. Unmatched junction bases numbered 9, after V lost 6 bases and J lost 3 bases. The CDR3 spells CASSPFRQGHYGYTF. In DNA, the CDR3 is TGTGCCAGCAGCCCTTTCCGACAGGGGCACTATGGCTACACCTTC.

The J gene is TRBJ1-2, the V gene TRBV7-3; no firm D call. The CDR3 covers 16 residues. Germline CDR1 SGHTA, CDR2 FQGTGA. The V and J ends lost 4 bases and 8 bases respectively, with 23 bases between them. The CDR3 DNA reads as TGTGCCAGCAGCTCCTCCCCCGGGTTTGAGTATCAGGGCTACACCTTC. Its protein is CASSSSPGFEYQGYTF.

There are many counts of this clonotype. V usage is TRBV20-1 and J usage is TRBJ1-1, with D maybe TRBD1 (5 bases). CDR1 is DFQATT and CDR2 is SNEGSKA in the germline V gene (reference sequence). The V end was cut by 2 bases, the J end by 2 bases, with 21 bases between. The CDR3 loop spans 17 amino acids. The CDR3 here is CSARPPLIQVINTEAFF. The DNA for the CDR3 is TGCAGTGCTAGACCTCCTCTAATACAGGTCATAAACACTGAAGCTTTCTTT.

This clonotype was recorded at least ten times. The chain carries TRBV5-1 and TRBJ1-6; maybe TRBD1 (5 bases). This CDR3 region has 14 residues. Germline V CDR1 and CDR2: SGHRS, YFSETQ. Trimming left V 0 bases short and J 13 bases short, with 14 bases between. The CDR3 reads CASSLAGYDRPLHF. CDR3 in DNA: TGCGCCAGCAGCTTGGCAGGGTACGATCGTCCCCTCCACTTT.